Reported below is one T cell receptor beta chain. Germline-derived CDR1 and CDR2 are SGHDN and FVKESK. This CDR3 is 17 amino acids long. With 0 bases clipped from V and 1 base from J, the junction kept 3 bases outside the gene matches. Primers: 60 V beta forward and 13 J beta reverse. The table came from immunoSEQ multiplex PCR; TCRdb's copy has only in-frame clones and leaves some out. The sample includes some 100,000 clones, around 80% seen only once; the top ten take 5.5% to 7%. This sample is part of a study of glioma-infiltrating T cells after dendritic cell vaccination. Study as a whole: The vaccine used monocyte-derived dendritic cells pulsed overnight with autologous tumor lysate.

Selection required adequate fresh-frozen tumor tissue plus more than two years' survival data. This specimen consisted of blood, obtained before dendritic cell vaccination. The gene calls are TRBV14 and TRBJ2-1, with 10 bases that match TRBD1. The TCR originated in a human donor with glioblastoma. CDR3 protein: CASSQDRTGGSYNEQFF. CDR3 sequence (DNA): TGTGCCAGCAGCCAAGATAGGACAGGGGGGTCCTACAATGAGCAGTTCTTC.